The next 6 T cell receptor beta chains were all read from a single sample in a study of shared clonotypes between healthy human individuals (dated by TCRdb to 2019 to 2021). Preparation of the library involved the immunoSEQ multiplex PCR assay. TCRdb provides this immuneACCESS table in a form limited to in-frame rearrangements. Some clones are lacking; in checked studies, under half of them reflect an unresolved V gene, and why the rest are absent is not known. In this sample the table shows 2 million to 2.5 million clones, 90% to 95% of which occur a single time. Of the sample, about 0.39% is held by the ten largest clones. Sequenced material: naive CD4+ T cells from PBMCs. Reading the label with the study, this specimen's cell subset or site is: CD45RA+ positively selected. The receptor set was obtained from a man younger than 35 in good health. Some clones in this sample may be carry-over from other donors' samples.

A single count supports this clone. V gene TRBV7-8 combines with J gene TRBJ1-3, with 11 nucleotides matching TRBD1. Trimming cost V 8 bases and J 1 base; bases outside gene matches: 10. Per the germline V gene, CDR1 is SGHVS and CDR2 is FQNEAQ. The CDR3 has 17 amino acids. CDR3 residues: CASASQGQGVSGNTIYF. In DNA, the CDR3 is TGTGCCAGCGCGTCCCAGGGACAGGGGGTATCTGGAAACACCATATATTTT.

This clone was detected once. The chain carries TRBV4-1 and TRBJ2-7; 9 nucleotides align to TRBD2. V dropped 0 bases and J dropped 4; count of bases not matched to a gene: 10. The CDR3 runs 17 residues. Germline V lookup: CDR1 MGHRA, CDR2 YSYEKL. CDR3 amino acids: CASSQDALSGRVYEQYF. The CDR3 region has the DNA TGCGCCAGCAGCCAAGATGCCCTTAGCGGGAGAGTTTACGAGCAGTACTTC.

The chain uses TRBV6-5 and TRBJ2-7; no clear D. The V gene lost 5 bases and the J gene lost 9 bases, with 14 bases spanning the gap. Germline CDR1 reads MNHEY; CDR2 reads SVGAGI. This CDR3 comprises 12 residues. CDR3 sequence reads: CASSPEVGGQYF. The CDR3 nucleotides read TGTGCCAGCAGTCCCGAGGTTGGTGGGCAGTACTTC.

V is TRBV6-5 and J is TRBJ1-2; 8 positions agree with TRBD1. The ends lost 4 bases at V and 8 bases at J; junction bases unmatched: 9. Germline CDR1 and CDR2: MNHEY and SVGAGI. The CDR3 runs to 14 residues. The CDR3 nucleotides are TGTGCCAGCAGTTTTGATGGACAGGGAAGAGGCTACACCTTC. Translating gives CASSFDGQGRGYTF.

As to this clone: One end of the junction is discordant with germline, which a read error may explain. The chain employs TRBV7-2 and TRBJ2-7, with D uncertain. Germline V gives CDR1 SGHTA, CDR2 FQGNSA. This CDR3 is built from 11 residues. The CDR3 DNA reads TGTGCCAGCAGCTTAGGGTACGCGCAGTACTTC. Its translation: CASSLGYAQYF.

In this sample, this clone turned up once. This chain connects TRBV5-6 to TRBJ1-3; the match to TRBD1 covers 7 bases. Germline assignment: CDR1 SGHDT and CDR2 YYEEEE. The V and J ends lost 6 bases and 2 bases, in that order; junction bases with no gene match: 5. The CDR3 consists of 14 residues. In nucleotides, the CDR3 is TGTGCCAGCAAAAGCACAGGGGCTGGAAACACCATATATTTT. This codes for CASKSTGAGNTIYF.